What follows is one T cell receptor (beta chain) and its context. Its antigen is still unknown. This CDR3 region has 15 residues. Between the trimmed V and J ends, which lost 4 bases and 0 bases, there was a span of 10 bases. Germline-derived CDR1 and CDR2 are SNHLY and FYNNEI. Measured with immunoSEQ multiplex PCR; TCRdb has only the in-frame clones, and not every one. The sample includes nearly 85,000 clones, approximately 95% of them seen just once. This sample was taken from a study of siplizumab effects on memory and regulatory T cells. General study points: Significantly reduced by siplizumab was the cumulative frequency of alloreactive sequences, namely those traceable to unstimulated CD4+ memory cells. A major contribution to the alloresponse seemed to be made by naive T cells, which seemed more diverse than memory cells.

This chain joins TRBV2 and TRBJ2-1; D ambiguous. Sequencing used CD8+ T cells sorted from blood. This clonotype was sampled from a human donor in good health. The CDR3 DNA reads as TGTGCCAGCAGTGGAACAGCAAGCTCCTACAATGAGCAGTTCTTC. This codes for CASSGTASSYNEQFF. The full variable domain, completed using reference TRBV2 and TRBJ2-1, is EPEVTQTPSHQVTQMGQEVILRCVPISNHLYFYWYRQILGQKVEFLVSFYNNEISEKSEIFDDQFSVERPDGSNFTLKIRSTKLEDSAMYFCASSGTASSYNEQFFGPGTRLTVL.